These 23 T cell receptor beta chains were sequenced from one sample in a study of blood T cell repertoires in COVID-19. Generated by immunoSEQ multiplex PCR, the TCRdb table keeps only in-frame clones and is missing some. This table has about 200,000 clones, 85% to 90% appearing once. Sequencing was done on a sample of peripheral blood. The receptors here all came from a young man with active or convalescent COVID-19.

This clone was seen a single time. CDR3 loop: CASSYGLAGGHEQFF. The CDR3 coding sequence is TGTGCCAGCAGTTACGGACTAGCGGGTGGTCATGAGCAGTTCTTC. This rearrangement joins TRBV6-5 to TRBJ2-1; TRBD2 matches 11 bases. V trimming: 2 bases; J trimming: 8 bases; junction bases outside the gene matches: 5. Germline CDR1 and CDR2: MNHEY and SVGAGI. This CDR3 has 15 residues.

This clone appeared a few times. This chain links TRBV11-2 with TRBJ2-5; 8 bases map to TRBD1. Germline V CDR1 and CDR2: SGHAT, FQNNGV. The V and J ends lost 1 base and 5 bases, in that order; junction bases with no gene match: 6. The CDR3 extends over 15 amino acids. CDR3 sequence (DNA): TGTGCCAGCAGCTTAGCAGGGGGCCTAGTTGAGACCCAGTACTTC. Translating gives CASSLAGGLVETQYF.

This clone appeared once. This chain connects TRBV29-1 to TRBJ2-5, with TRBD1 as a possible D gene (6 bases). From germline, CDR1 is SQVTM and CDR2 ANQGSEA. This CDR3 spans 13 amino acids. V was cut by 6 bases and J by 2 bases, with 13 bases left in between. CDR3 coding DNA: TGCAGCGTCGCCTGGACAGAACAAGAGACCCAGTACTTC. Its protein product is CSVAWTEQETQYF.

About this clone itself: This same CDR3 is encoded by further DNA sequences in the sample. The chain combines TRBV5-1 with TRBJ1-3, with D possibly TRBD1 on 6 matching bases. The CDR3 spans 14 residues. Trimming removed 2 bases from V and 2 bases from J, with 8 bases in between. CDR1 and CDR2 from the germline V gene are SGHRS and YFSETQ. The CDR3 DNA follows: TGCGCCAGCAGCTTACAGGGTACTGGAAACACCATATATTTT. This gives the protein CASSLQGTGNTIYF.

This chain links TRBV5-1 with TRBJ1-3, with 8 bases lining up with TRBD1. J lost 3 bases, V lost 4 bases, and 6 bases had no gene match. CDR1 and CDR2 from the germline V gene are SGHRS and YFSETQ. The CDR3 loop spans 15 amino acids. The chain's CDR3 is CASSGRTGNGNTIYF. The CDR3 bases are TGCGCCAGCAGCGGAAGGACAGGGAATGGAAACACCATATATTTT. The entire variable domain, with the rest obtained from reference TRBV5-1 and TRBJ1-3, is as follows: KAGVTQTPRYLIKTRGQQVTLSCSPISGHRSVSWYQQTPGQGLQFLFEYFSETQRNKGNFPGRFSGRQFSNSRSEMNVSTLELGDSALYLCASSGRTGNGNTIYFGEGSWLTVV.

The genes are TRBV12-3 or TRBV12-4 and TRBJ1-1; D not certain. Deletions cut 3 bases from V and 3 bases from J, with 8 bases between. The CDR3 consists of 13 residues. The CDR3 is CASSFSQDTEAFF. As DNA, the CDR3 is TGTGCCAGCAGTTTCAGTCAGGACACTGAAGCTTTCTTT.

The rearrangement joins TRBV11-3 to TRBJ2-7; D is ambiguous. The CDR3 has 13 residues. Deletions cut 4 bases from V and 0 bases from J, with 7 bases between. Germline CDR1 and CDR2: SGHNT and YENEEA. CDR3 amino acids: CASSSESSYEQYF. CDR3 sequence (DNA): TGTGCCAGCAGCTCAGAGAGCTCCTACGAGCAGTACTTC.

The chain combines TRBV5-1 with TRBJ1-1; 10 bases match TRBD1. The CDR3 totals 16 residues. With 3 bases clipped from V and 0 bases from J, the junction kept 5 bases outside the gene matches. Germline V CDR1 and CDR2: SGHRS, YFSETQ. The CDR3 coding sequence is TGCGCCAGCAGCTCGCGACAGGGGGCCCTGAACACTGAAGCTTTCTTT. Its protein is CASSSRQGALNTEAFF.

The gene calls are TRBV11-2 and TRBJ2-1; 9 bases map to TRBD2. The CDR3 covers 17 residues. Germline CDR1 reads SGHAT; CDR2 reads FQNNGV. V was clipped by 1 base and J by 4 bases; unmatched bases: 8. This chain's CDR3 is CASSLGVLSGGYNEQFF. The CDR3 coding sequence is TGTGCCAGCAGCTTAGGGGTTCTTAGCGGGGGATACAATGAGCAGTTCTTC.

This sequence joins TRBV6-5 and TRBJ2-7; no definite D call. V lost 7 bases to trimming and J lost 3 bases, with 19 bases between them. The CDR3 spans 15 residues. Germline CDR1 and CDR2: MNHEY and SVGAGI. Written as DNA, the CDR3 is TGTGCCAGCACCTCCACTCGTGGCAGGTTCTACGAGCAGTACTTC. This sequence encodes CASTSTRGRFYEQYF.

The V and J genes are TRBV19 and TRBJ1-3, with a possible D match to TRBD1 (6 bases). Between the trimmed V and J ends, which lost 3 bases and 4 bases, there was a span of 13 bases. In germline, CDR1 is LNHDA, CDR2 SQIVND (reference sequence). The CDR3 is 15 amino acids. CDR3 region: CASSIPQGVGNTIYF. The DNA of the CDR3 is TGTGCCAGTAGTATCCCACAGGGTGTCGGAAACACCATATATTTT.

This clone appeared a single time. This chain links TRBV18 with TRBJ2-3, with a tentative D call TRBD1 (6 bases). The V end was cut by 6 bases, the J end by 0 bases, with 10 bases between. Germline-derived CDR1 and CDR2 are KGHSH and LQKENI. The CDR3 is 14 amino acids. In DNA, the CDR3 is TGTGCCAGCTCGCCAACAGGGAGCACAGATACGCAGTATTTT. Protein product: CASSPTGSTDTQYF.

The genes are TRBV30 and TRBJ1-1; 8 bases are a match to TRBD1. The ends lost 1 base at V and 1 base at J; junction bases unmatched: 5. The CDR3 spans 15 residues. From germline, CDR1 is GTSNPN and CDR2 SVGIG (reference sequence). The CDR3 DNA follows: TGTGCCTGGAGTGGGCCTACAGGGGGGAACACTGAAGCTTTCTTT. Residues: CAWSGPTGGNTEAFF.

In DNA form, the CDR3 reads TGTGCCAGCAGTCCCAGGGCAGGCTATAGCAATCAGCCCCAGCATTTT. Its protein product is CASSPRAGYSNQPQHF. The chain carries TRBV28 and TRBJ1-5, with a tentative D call TRBD1 (5 bases). The V gene's germline CDR1 is MDHEN and CDR2 SYDVKM. The length of the CDR3 is 16 residues. The V end lost 5 bases, the J end lost 0 bases, and 14 bases lay between the germline ends.

The V and J genes are TRBV2 and TRBJ1-5; D gene uncertain. The CDR3 covers 11 residues. Between the trimmed V and J ends, which lost 5 bases and 5 bases, there was a span of 4 bases. Germline V lookup: CDR1 SNHLY, CDR2 FYNNEI. This chain's CDR3 is CASSYDQPQHF. The DNA for the CDR3 is TGTGCCAGCAGTTATGATCAGCCCCAGCATTTT.

V usage is TRBV19 and J usage is TRBJ1-6; D gene ambiguous. Looked up from germline, CDR1 is LNHDA and CDR2 is SQIVND (reference sequence). The CDR3 has 15 amino acids. The V and J ends lost 1 base and 10 bases respectively, with 14 bases between them. This chain's CDR3 is CASSIGAGSGSPLHF. CDR3 nucleotides: TGTGCCAGTAGTATAGGGGCAGGCTCCGGATCACCCCTCCACTTT.

V and J are TRBV6-5 and TRBJ2-7; 9 positions agree with TRBD1. The V segment lost 6 bases and the J segment 3 bases; nucleotides outside the gene matches: 9. Germline V gene lookup returns CDR1 MNHEY and CDR2 SVGAGI. This CDR3 has 15 residues. As DNA, the CDR3 is TGTGCCAGCAGATTCTCCGGGACAGGGTACTACGAGCAGTACTTC. This translates into CASRFSGTGYYEQYF.

The rearrangement joins TRBV30 to TRBJ2-2, with D perhaps TRBD1 (5 bases). V lost 5 bases, J lost 1 base, and 5 bases lay in between. The germline gives CDR1 GTSNPN, CDR2 SVGIG (reference sequence). The CDR3 covers 12 residues. This CDR3 is CAWDRNTGELFF. The CDR3 region has the DNA TGTGCCTGGGACAGGAACACCGGGGAGCTGTTTTTT.

The J gene is TRBJ2-1, the V gene TRBV7-2, with TRBD2 identical over 9 bases. Looked up from germline, CDR1 is SGHTA and CDR2 is FQGNSA. Trimming cost V 4 bases and J 0 bases; bases outside gene matches: 7. The CDR3 has 17 residues. This CDR3 reads CASSSLGLALSYNEQFF. In nucleotides, the CDR3 is TGTGCCAGCAGCTCGCTGGGACTAGCCCTCTCCTACAATGAGCAGTTCTTC.

The chain is built from TRBV6-5 and TRBJ1-1; D is uncertain. The CDR3 runs to 14 residues. Germline V gene data show CDR1 as MNHEY and CDR2 as SVGAGI. V lost 7 bases and J 0 bases, leaving 12 bases between the germline ends. The CDR3 coding sequence is TGTGCCAGCAACGCGGGATTAATGAACACTGAAGCTTTCTTT. This sequence encodes CASNAGLMNTEAFF.

With respect to this clone: A much larger clone lies a single base off, so this may be a read error. This chain connects TRBV5-4 to TRBJ2-7; 9 bases are shared with TRBD2. The ends lost 4 bases at V and 0 bases at J; junction bases unmatched: 2. Germline V gene data show CDR1 as SGHNT and CDR2 as YYREEE (reference sequence). The CDR3 is 14 amino acids. The DNA for the CDR3 is TGTGCCAGCAGCCTTAGCGGGAGCTCCTACGAGCAGTACTTC. This gives the protein CASSLSGSSYEQYF.

V gene TRBV29-1 combines with J gene TRBJ1-2; D gene ambiguous. The germline CDR1 and CDR2 sequences are SQVTM and ANQGSEA. This CDR3 has 10 residues. V lost 4 bases and J lost 6, with 6 bases in between. The CDR3 spells CSVVRDGYTF. The CDR3 DNA is TGCAGCGTTGTTAGAGATGGCTACACCTTC.

This clone has a handful of counts. The chain links TRBV9 to TRBJ2-1, with 7 bases lining up with TRBD1. Germline values: CDR1 SGDLS, CDR2 YYNGEE. This CDR3 region has 15 residues. The trim removed 3 bases at V and 4 bases at J, leaving 7 bases unmatched. The DNA for the CDR3 is TGTGCCAGCAGCGGACCGGGACAGATATACAATGAGCAGTTCTTC. This gives the protein CASSGPGQIYNEQFF.